These T cell receptor beta chains were read from a single sample in a study of shared clonotypes between healthy human individuals. Only in-frame clones appear in the TCRdb table, and some are missing; sequencing was by immunoSEQ multiplex PCR. Here the sample spans about 1 million clones, 60% to 80% being singletons. The material sequenced was memory CD4+ T cells sorted from blood. The receptors were sampled from a man aged 18 to 30 in good health. Each CDR3 is given with its conserved first and last residue. The order of the fields is J gene, clone size, CDR3 length, D gene, V gene, CDR3 protein, CDR3 DNA. A D gene is named only where the DNA matches it firmly. Clone size is shown for a subset of rows, as once, few, many or a class of expanded clone.

j_call: TRBJ2-5; clone_size: .; cdr3_length: 15; d_call: TRBD2; v_call: TRBV5-6; cdr3_aa: CASSLLAGARETQYF; cdr3_nt: TGTGCCAGCAGCTTACTAGCGGGAGCTCGAGAGACCCAGTACTTC
j_call: TRBJ1-1; clone_size: .; cdr3_length: 14; d_call: .; v_call: TRBV5-1; cdr3_aa: CASSSTASNTEAFF; cdr3_nt: TGCGCCAGCAGCTCAACAGCTTCGAACACTGAAGCTTTCTTT
j_call: TRBJ1-5; clone_size: .; cdr3_length: 16; d_call: .; v_call: TRBV9; cdr3_aa: CASSVDGGGNGQPQHF; cdr3_nt: TGTGCCAGCAGCGTAGATGGCGGGGGTAACGGTCAGCCCCAGCATTTT
j_call: TRBJ1-1; clone_size: .; cdr3_length: 11; d_call: TRBD1; v_call: TRBV5-1; cdr3_aa: CASKDRTEAFF; cdr3_nt: TGCGCCAGCAAGGACAGGACTGAAGCTTTCTTT
j_call: TRBJ2-1; clone_size: .; cdr3_length: 16; d_call: TRBD2; v_call: TRBV29-1; cdr3_aa: CSARGSGRSSYNEQFF; cdr3_nt: TGCAGCGCCCGTGGAAGCGGGAGGAGTTCCTACAATGAGCAGTTCTTC
j_call: TRBJ2-1; clone_size: .; cdr3_length: 16; d_call: .; v_call: TRBV11-3; cdr3_aa: CASSLATGAVGDEQFF; cdr3_nt: TGTGCCAGCAGCTTAGCCACGGGCGCGGTGGGCGATGAGCAGTTCTTC
j_call: TRBJ1-1; clone_size: few; cdr3_length: 13; d_call: TRBD1; v_call: TRBV30; cdr3_aa: CAWNPGQGAEAFF; cdr3_nt: TGTGCCTGGAATCCAGGACAGGGAGCTGAAGCTTTCTTT
j_call: TRBJ2-2; clone_size: .; cdr3_length: 13; d_call: .; v_call: TRBV18; cdr3_aa: CASSPGAGGELFF; cdr3_nt: TGTGCCAGCTCACCAGGGGCAGGCGGGGAGCTGTTTTTT
j_call: TRBJ2-3; clone_size: .; cdr3_length: 15; d_call: TRBD2; v_call: TRBV11-2; cdr3_aa: CASSLSGGGTDTQYF; cdr3_nt: TGTGCCAGCAGCTTATCCGGGGGAGGGACAGATACGCAGTATTTT
j_call: TRBJ2-7; clone_size: .; cdr3_length: 14; d_call: TRBD2; v_call: TRBV19; cdr3_aa: CASRSSGTTSIEYF; cdr3_nt: TGTGCCAGTAGGTCGTCCGGGACTACCAGTATAGAGTACTTC
j_call: TRBJ2-4; clone_size: .; cdr3_length: 16; d_call: TRBD2; v_call: TRBV18; cdr3_aa: CASSPTSGVAKNIQYF; cdr3_nt: TGTGCCAGCTCACCAACTAGCGGGGTAGCCAAAAACATTCAGTACTTC
j_call: TRBJ2-3; clone_size: once; cdr3_length: 14; d_call: TRBD2; v_call: TRBV9; cdr3_aa: CASSVTLAADTQYF; cdr3_nt: TGTGCCAGCAGCGTCACTCTAGCGGCAGATACGCAGTATTTT
j_call: TRBJ2-5; clone_size: .; cdr3_length: 15; d_call: TRBD1; v_call: TRBV5-1; cdr3_aa: CASSAQGATGETQYF; cdr3_nt: TGCGCCAGCAGCGCGCAGGGGGCAACAGGGGAGACCCAGTACTTC
j_call: TRBJ2-1; clone_size: once; cdr3_length: 17; d_call: .; v_call: TRBV10-2; cdr3_aa: CASSESATRVFDNEQFF; cdr3_nt: TGCGCCAGCAGTGAGTCAGCTACCAGGGTTTTTGACAATGAGCAGTTCTTC
j_call: TRBJ1-5; clone_size: .; cdr3_length: 13; d_call: .; v_call: TRBV6-5; cdr3_aa: CASSTGYNQPQHF; cdr3_nt: TGTGCCAGCAGTACAGGGTACAATCAGCCCCAGCATTTT
j_call: TRBJ1-3; clone_size: .; cdr3_length: 15; d_call: .; v_call: TRBV6-6; cdr3_aa: CASRNRVRSGNTIYF; cdr3_nt: TGTGCCAGCAGAAACAGGGTCCGTTCTGGAAACACCATATATTTT
j_call: TRBJ2-2; clone_size: .; cdr3_length: 13; d_call: .; v_call: TRBV30; cdr3_aa: CAYRASPPGELFF; cdr3_nt: TGTGCCTACCGGGCTTCCCCCCCCGGGGAGCTGTTTTTT
j_call: TRBJ2-3; clone_size: .; cdr3_length: 15; d_call: .; v_call: TRBV5-5; cdr3_aa: CASSLSGSGTDTQYF; cdr3_nt: TGTGCCAGCAGCTTAAGCGGGTCCGGCACAGATACGCAGTATTTT
j_call: TRBJ2-5; clone_size: .; cdr3_length: 16; d_call: TRBD2; v_call: TRBV5-1; cdr3_aa: CASSASGTSSQETQYF; cdr3_nt: TGCGCCAGCAGCGCCTCCGGGACTAGCAGCCAAGAGACCCAGTACTTC
j_call: TRBJ1-5; clone_size: few; cdr3_length: 14; d_call: TRBD1; v_call: TRBV10-3; cdr3_aa: CAISTDRYNQPQHF; cdr3_nt: TGTGCCATCAGCACGGACAGGTACAATCAGCCCCAGCATTTT
j_call: TRBJ2-3; clone_size: .; cdr3_length: 17; d_call: .; v_call: TRBV4-1; cdr3_aa: CASSQDPPPHWRDTQYF; cdr3_nt: TGCGCCAGCAGCCAAGATCCCCCTCCCCACTGGAGGGATACGCAGTATTTT
j_call: TRBJ2-5; clone_size: .; cdr3_length: 15; d_call: TRBD1; v_call: TRBV25-1; cdr3_aa: CASSDPGQGMETQYF; cdr3_nt: TGTGCCAGCAGTGACCCCGGACAGGGGATGGAGACCCAGTACTTC
j_call: TRBJ2-5; clone_size: .; cdr3_length: 17; d_call: TRBD2; v_call: TRBV25-1; cdr3_aa: CASSDRLAGVPQETQYF; cdr3_nt: TGTGCCAGCAGTGATCGGCTAGCGGGAGTTCCCCAAGAGACCCAGTACTTC
j_call: TRBJ1-2; clone_size: .; cdr3_length: 13; d_call: .; v_call: TRBV6-6; cdr3_aa: CASSYLPLGGYTF; cdr3_nt: TGTGCCAGCAGTTACTTACCGCTCGGGGGCTACACCTTC
j_call: TRBJ1-1; clone_size: few; cdr3_length: 17; d_call: .; v_call: TRBV27; cdr3_aa: CASSFGVYGGGMAEAFF; cdr3_nt: TGTGCCAGCAGTTTCGGGGTTTACGGGGGAGGAATGGCTGAAGCTTTCTTT
j_call: TRBJ2-2; clone_size: .; cdr3_length: 12; d_call: .; v_call: TRBV5-6; cdr3_aa: CASRPRTGELFF; cdr3_nt: TGTGCCAGCAGACCGCGGACCGGGGAGCTGTTTTTT
j_call: TRBJ2-1; clone_size: .; cdr3_length: 16; d_call: TRBD2; v_call: TRBV19; cdr3_aa: CASWASGGSSYNEQFF; cdr3_nt: TGTGCCAGTTGGGCTAGCGGGGGGAGCTCCTACAATGAGCAGTTCTTC
j_call: TRBJ1-2; clone_size: .; cdr3_length: 15; d_call: .; v_call: TRBV11-2; cdr3_aa: CASSLAGIRVYGYTF; cdr3_nt: TGTGCCAGCAGCTTAGCAGGGATTCGGGTTTATGGCTACACCTTC
j_call: TRBJ1-6; clone_size: few; cdr3_length: 15; d_call: TRBD1; v_call: TRBV18; cdr3_aa: CASSPQQGDNSPLHF; cdr3_nt: TGTGCCAGCTCACCACAACAGGGGGATAATTCACCCCTCCACTTT
j_call: TRBJ2-7; clone_size: .; cdr3_length: 15; d_call: .; v_call: TRBV5-4; cdr3_aa: CASSAPGVGVNEQYF; cdr3_nt: TGTGCCAGCAGCGCCCCTGGGGTCGGGGTTAACGAGCAGTACTTC
j_call: TRBJ1-6; clone_size: .; cdr3_length: 15; d_call: TRBD1; v_call: TRBV28; cdr3_aa: CASSRMTGDNSPLHF; cdr3_nt: TGTGCCAGCAGCCGAATGACAGGGGATAATTCACCCCTCCACTTT
j_call: TRBJ2-3; clone_size: once; cdr3_length: 13; d_call: .; v_call: TRBV19; cdr3_aa: CASSIGRADTQYF; cdr3_nt: TGTGCCAGTAGTATAGGGAGGGCAGATACGCAGTATTTT
j_call: TRBJ1-6; clone_size: .; cdr3_length: 15; d_call: TRBD1; v_call: TRBV10-3; cdr3_aa: CAISEGQGAGSPLHF; cdr3_nt: TGTGCCATCAGTGAGGGTCAGGGGGCAGGTTCACCCCTCCACTTT
j_call: TRBJ1-2; clone_size: .; cdr3_length: 13; d_call: TRBD1; v_call: TRBV2; cdr3_aa: CASTLTGSHGYTF; cdr3_nt: TGTGCCAGCACCCTGACAGGGAGCCATGGCTACACCTTC
j_call: TRBJ2-2; clone_size: few; cdr3_length: 17; d_call: .; v_call: TRBV4-3; cdr3_aa: CASSLRLQIQGAGELFF; cdr3_nt: TGCGCCAGCAGCCTTCGCTTACAAATACAGGGAGCCGGGGAGCTGTTTTTT
j_call: TRBJ2-1; clone_size: once; cdr3_length: 14; d_call: .; v_call: TRBV19; cdr3_aa: CASSIGSSYNEQFF; cdr3_nt: TGTGCCAGTAGTATAGGAAGCTCCTACAATGAGCAGTTCTTC
j_call: TRBJ2-6; clone_size: many; cdr3_length: 19; d_call: .; v_call: TRBV30; cdr3_aa: CAWSVSHPARTSGANVLTF; cdr3_nt: TGTGCCTGGAGTGTATCCCACCCAGCCAGGACCTCTGGGGCCAACGTCCTGACTTTC
j_call: TRBJ1-6; clone_size: few; cdr3_length: 16; d_call: TRBD1; v_call: TRBV2; cdr3_aa: CASRQGLVSYNSPLHF; cdr3_nt: TGTGCCAGCAGACAGGGGTTAGTGTCCTATAATTCACCCCTCCACTTT
j_call: TRBJ1-1; clone_size: .; cdr3_length: 13; d_call: .; v_call: TRBV29-1; cdr3_aa: CSVNGQMNTEAFF; cdr3_nt: TGCAGCGTTAACGGACAGATGAACACTGAAGCTTTCTTT
j_call: TRBJ2-3; clone_size: .; cdr3_length: 17; d_call: TRBD1; v_call: TRBV5-6; cdr3_aa: CASSLAGTGATTDTQYF; cdr3_nt: TGTGCCAGCAGCTTGGCCGGGACAGGGGCTACCACAGATACGCAGTATTTT
j_call: TRBJ2-6; clone_size: .; cdr3_length: 16; d_call: .; v_call: TRBV4-2; cdr3_aa: CASSQDQGSGANVLTF; cdr3_nt: TGTGCCAGCAGCCAAGATCAGGGCTCTGGGGCCAACGTCCTGACTTTC
j_call: TRBJ1-6; clone_size: .; cdr3_length: 15; d_call: .; v_call: TRBV4-3; cdr3_aa: CASSPMGLPNSPLHF; cdr3_nt: TGCGCCAGCAGCCCGATGGGATTACCGAATTCACCCCTCCACTTT
j_call: TRBJ1-4; clone_size: .; cdr3_length: 13; d_call: .; v_call: TRBV28; cdr3_aa: CASSPLRPEKLFF; cdr3_nt: TGTGCCAGCAGTCCCCTCAGGCCTGAAAAACTGTTTTTT
j_call: TRBJ1-4; clone_size: .; cdr3_length: 14; d_call: TRBD1; v_call: TRBV30; cdr3_aa: CAWSVKRQGEKLFF; cdr3_nt: TGTGCCTGGAGTGTAAAGCGACAGGGTGAAAAACTGTTTTTT
j_call: TRBJ2-7; clone_size: .; cdr3_length: 17; d_call: .; v_call: TRBV14; cdr3_aa: CASSQGGGQPMFYEQYF; cdr3_nt: TGTGCCAGCAGCCAAGGGGGCGGGCAACCGATGTTCTACGAGCAGTACTTC
j_call: TRBJ2-5; clone_size: .; cdr3_length: 13; d_call: .; v_call: TRBV6-1; cdr3_aa: CASRIQGLETQYF; cdr3_nt: TGTGCCAGCAGAATACAGGGATTAGAGACCCAGTACTTC
j_call: TRBJ2-1; clone_size: .; cdr3_length: 14; d_call: TRBD2; v_call: TRBV7-9; cdr3_aa: CASSFSGTSNEQFF; cdr3_nt: TGTGCCAGCAGCTTTAGCGGGACTAGCAATGAGCAGTTCTTC
j_call: TRBJ2-7; clone_size: many; cdr3_length: 15; d_call: .; v_call: TRBV7-2; cdr3_aa: CASSQGLGKGYEQYF; cdr3_nt: TGTGCCAGCAGCCAGGGTCTGGGTAAAGGGTACGAGCAGTACTTC
j_call: TRBJ2-3; clone_size: .; cdr3_length: 14; d_call: TRBD1; v_call: TRBV6-1; cdr3_aa: CASRTQGGTDTQYF; cdr3_nt: TGTGCCAGCAGGACTCAGGGGGGCACAGATACGCAGTATTTT